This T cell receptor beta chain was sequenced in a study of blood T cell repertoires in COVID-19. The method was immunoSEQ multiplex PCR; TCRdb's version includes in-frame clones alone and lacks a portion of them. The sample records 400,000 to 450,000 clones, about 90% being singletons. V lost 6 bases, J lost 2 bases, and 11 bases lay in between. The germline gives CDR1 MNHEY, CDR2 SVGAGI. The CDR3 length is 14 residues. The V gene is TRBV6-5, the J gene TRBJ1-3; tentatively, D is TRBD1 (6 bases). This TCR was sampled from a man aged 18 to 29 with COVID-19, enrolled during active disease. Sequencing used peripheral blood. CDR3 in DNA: TGTGCCAGCAGGTATGACAGGACTGGAAACACCATATATTTT. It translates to CASRYDRTGNTIYF.